Below, 3 T cell receptor beta chains from the same sample are listed, as sequenced in a study of cytomegalovirus exposure and HLA in healthy donors. Primers for the PCR totalled 60 Vbeta and 13 Jbeta. Measured with immunoSEQ multiplex PCR; TCRdb has only the in-frame clones, and not every one. Among about 270,000 clones listed, 65% to 85% were seen once. Sequences were obtained from PBMCs. These receptors were taken from a female donor in good health and CMV-seronegative.

The chain has TRBV28 and TRBJ2-7, with D unclear. The CDR3 spans 13 residues. V was pared by 7 bases and J by 7 bases, with 17 bases between. CDR1 is MDHEN, CDR2 SYDVKM, per germline. CDR3 sequence reads: CASNWAPLGEQYF. The CDR3 nucleotides read TGTGCCAGCAACTGGGCCCCACTCGGAGAGCAGTACTTC.

This chain joins TRBV7-9 and TRBJ2-3, with D possibly matching TRBD1 (6 bases). V was trimmed by 4 bases and J by 1 base, leaving 15 bases between them. Germline V CDR1 and CDR2: SEHNR, FQNEAQ (reference sequence). The CDR3 runs to 16 residues. CDR3 region: CASSYNRVRGTDTQYF. The DNA of the CDR3 is TGTGCCAGCAGCTACAACAGGGTCCGCGGCACAGATACGCAGTATTTT.

J is TRBJ2-2 and V is TRBV7-2, with 10 bases matching TRBD1. CDR1 and CDR2 from the germline V gene are SGHTA and FQGNSA. After removal of 2 bases from V and 7 bases from J, the junction contained 10 bases not matched to a gene. The CDR3 has 17 amino acids. Here the CDR3 reads CASSLPPGTGDVGELFF. The CDR3 region has the DNA TGTGCCAGCAGCTTACCCCCCGGGACAGGGGACGTCGGGGAGCTGTTTTTT.